These 25 T cell receptor beta chains originate from one sample sequenced in a study of T cells in tumors after PD-1 blockade. Using immunoSEQ multiplex PCR, the repertoire was profiled, and TCRdb retains in-frame clones only, with some absent. Among around 46,000 clones listed, roughly 73% were seen once. The sequences come from PBMCs, collected before anti-PD-1 treatment. Source of these receptors: a human donor with basal cell carcinoma.

This clone was counted a few times. V usage is TRBV2 and J usage is TRBJ1-5; no firm D call. Germline CDR1 SNHLY, CDR2 FYNNEI. V dropped 7 bases and J dropped 0 bases, with 16 bases sitting between them. This CDR3 has 16 amino acids. CDR3 protein: CASTSRAPGSNQPQHF. The CDR3 nucleotides are TGTGCCAGCACTTCTCGGGCCCCCGGTAGCAATCAGCCCCAGCATTTT.

The rearrangement uses TRBV19 and TRBJ1-6; no clear D. V was pared by 2 bases and J by 7 bases, with 9 bases between. The CDR3 totals 14 residues. CDR1 LNHDA and CDR2 SQIVND come from the germline V gene (reference sequence). The CDR3 here is CASSILGKNSPLHF. CDR3 DNA: TGTGCCAGTAGTATATTGGGGAAGAATTCACCCCTCCACTTT.

The rearrangement uses TRBV5-1 and TRBJ2-5; no clear D. V lost 0 bases and J 0 bases, leaving 3 bases between the germline ends. This CDR3 contains 13 residues. Germline V gene data show CDR1 as SGHRS and CDR2 as YFSETQ. DNA of the CDR3: TGCGCCAGCAGCTTGGCAGACCAAGAGACCCAGTACTTC. Protein sequence: CASSLADQETQYF. The whole variable domain, filled in from reference TRBV5-1 and TRBJ2-5, reads KAGVTQTPRYLIKTRGQQVTLSCSPISGHRSVSWYQQTPGQGLQFLFEYFSETQRNKGNFPGRFSGRQFSNSRSEMNVSTLELGDSALYLCASSLADQETQYFGPGTRLLVL.

V and J are TRBV5-6 and TRBJ1-5; maybe TRBD1 (6 bases). Germline assignment: CDR1 SGHDT and CDR2 YYEEEE. V lost 1 base and J 2 bases, leaving 10 bases between the germline ends. The length of the CDR3 is 15 residues. This chain's CDR3 is CASSLQGNGNQPQHF. The CDR3, as DNA: TGTGCCAGCAGCTTGCAGGGGAATGGCAATCAGCCCCAGCATTTT.

V usage is TRBV5-1 and J usage is TRBJ2-1; TRBD2 aligns across 10 bases. This CDR3 region has 15 residues. The V segment lost 0 bases and the J segment 8 bases; nucleotides outside the gene matches: 5. Germline lookup yields CDR1 SGHRS and CDR2 YFSETQ. The CDR3 nucleotides read TGCGCCAGCAGCTTGGCCCGAGGACTAGCGGATGAGCAGTTCTTC. Amino acid sequence: CASSLARGLADEQFF.

This clone was picked up one time. V usage is TRBV27 and J usage is TRBJ2-1; 8 nucleotides agree with TRBD2. CDR1 and CDR2 from the germline V gene are MNHEY and SMNVEV (reference sequence). The CDR3 spans 15 residues. The ends lost 6 bases at V and 0 bases at J; junction bases unmatched: 4. The chain's CDR3 is CASRLAVSSYNEQFF. The CDR3 nucleotides are TGTGCCAGCAGACTAGCGGTATCCTCCTACAATGAGCAGTTCTTC.

J is TRBJ1-1 and V is TRBV12-3 or TRBV12-4, with TRBD1 as a possible D gene (6 bases). CDR3 length equals 13 residues. V was trimmed by 5 bases and J by 5 bases, leaving 12 bases between them. The CDR3 DNA sequence: TGTGCCAGCAGTCTCCGAACAGGGACTGAAGCTTTCTTT. Translating gives CASSLRTGTEAFF.

The chain has TRBV7-8 and TRBJ1-1; D unresolved. Germline values: CDR1 SGHVS, CDR2 FQNEAQ. The CDR3 extends over 13 amino acids. The germline V and J ends were trimmed by 2 bases and 1 base, with 5 bases remaining between them. CDR3 region: CASSLTGNTEAFF. CDR3 coding DNA: TGTGCCAGCAGCTTAACGGGGAACACTGAAGCTTTCTTT.

The CDR3 DNA is TGTGCCAGCAGCCAAGCCCGCGCATGGAACACCGGGGAGCTGTTTTTT. This gives the protein CASSQARAWNTGELFF. This chain joins TRBV3-1 (or the pseudogene TRBV3-2) and TRBJ2-2; D gene uncertain. V gave up 1 base and J gave up 1 base, with 10 bases separating them. This CDR3 region has 16 residues. CDR1 and CDR2 from the germline V gene are LGHDT and YNNKEL (reference sequence).

This chain joins TRBV6-5 and TRBJ2-7; possibly TRBD2 for D (6 bases). Germline V gene sequence: CDR1 MNHEY, CDR2 SVGAGI. The V end was cut by 3 bases, the J end by 3 bases, with 12 bases between. This CDR3 has 14 amino acids. In nucleotides, the CDR3 is TGTGCCAGCAGTTATCACGCGGGGTACTACGAGCAGTACTTC. This codes for CASSYHAGYYEQYF.

The V gene is TRBV9, the J gene TRBJ1-2, with 10 nucleotides matching TRBD1. With 4 bases clipped from V and 6 bases from J, the junction kept 6 bases outside the gene matches. CDR1 is SGDLS, CDR2 YYNGEE, per germline. CDR3 length equals 14 residues. The CDR3, as DNA: TGTGCCAGCAGCTCCGGGACAGGGGTTCATGGCTACACCTTC. Translated, it gives CASSSGTGVHGYTF.

This clone was counted a single time. The chain has TRBV5-1 and TRBJ2-2; TRBD1 matches at 7 bases. The J segment lost 6 bases and the V segment lost 4 bases, leaving 6 bases of the junction unmatched. Per the germline V gene, CDR1 is SGHRS and CDR2 is YFSETQ. There are 14 residues in the CDR3. CDR3 region: CASSNPGGSGELFF. The CDR3 nucleotides are TGCGCCAGCAGCAATCCAGGGGGATCCGGGGAGCTGTTTTTT.

The chain is built from TRBV24-1 and TRBJ2-2; TRBD2 agrees at 12 bases. Looked up from germline, CDR1 is KGHDR and CDR2 is SFDVKD. The CDR3 spans 17 residues. The V segment lost 5 bases and the J segment 4 bases; nucleotides outside the gene matches: 7. CDR3 in amino acids: CATSVPSGRAGTGELFF. CDR3 nucleotides: TGTGCCACCAGTGTTCCTAGCGGGAGGGCGGGCACCGGGGAGCTGTTTTTT.

The chain employs TRBV28 and TRBJ1-4; a weak D match, TRBD1 (5 bases). V lost 8 bases and J 7 bases, leaving 20 bases between the germline ends. The CDR3 spans 15 residues. Germline loops: CDR1 MDHEN, CDR2 SYDVKM. The CDR3 DNA reads TGTGCCAGCGGACGGGAGGGACTACCGGGTGAAAAACTGTTTTTT. This codes for CASGREGLPGEKLFF.

The chain links TRBV28 to TRBJ2-4; tentative D call: TRBD2 (6 bases). This CDR3 comprises 15 residues. The germline V and J ends were trimmed by 7 bases and 1 base, with 14 bases remaining between them. The germline V gene has CDR1 MDHEN and CDR2 SYDVKM. The CDR3 here is CASIPSRGAKNIQYF. The CDR3 DNA sequence: TGTGCCAGCATCCCCAGTCGGGGGGCCAAAAACATTCAGTACTTC.

J is TRBJ1-4 and V is TRBV6-5; TRBD1 aligns across 9 bases. Germline CDR1 MNHEY, CDR2 SVGAGI. The CDR3 is 13 amino acids. V was pared by 11 bases and J by 5 bases, with 6 bases of the junction left unmatched. The chain's CDR3 is CAVSGTGNEKLFF. The CDR3 region has the DNA TGTGCCGTCTCCGGGACAGGGAATGAAAAACTGTTTTTT.

The V gene is TRBV18, the J gene TRBJ1-1; no definite D call. V shed 2 bases and J shed 2 bases, with 9 bases lying between them. The length of the CDR3 is 14 residues. The V gene's germline CDR1 is KGHSH and CDR2 LQKENI. The CDR3 spells CASSPEKGNTEAFF. The CDR3 region has the DNA TGTGCCAGCTCACCAGAAAAGGGTAACACTGAAGCTTTCTTT.

This chain uses TRBV19 with TRBJ2-1, with TRBD2 identical over 9 bases. J lost 0 bases, V lost 7 bases, and 4 bases had no gene match. Germline V gene data show CDR1 as LNHDA and CDR2 as SQIVND (reference sequence). The CDR3 spans 15 residues. CDR3 sequence (DNA): TGTGCCAGTAAGGGACTAGCCCCCTCCTACAATGAGCAGTTCTTC. Translating it yields CASKGLAPSYNEQFF.

The chain has TRBV5-1 and TRBJ1-2; 8 bases map to TRBD1. CDR3 size: 13 residues. V shed 4 bases, J shed 8 bases, and the junction held 7 bases outside the gene matches. Germline V gene sequence: CDR1 SGHRS, CDR2 YFSETQ. CDR3 region: CASSRDRTGGYTF. CDR3 DNA: TGCGCCAGCAGCAGGGACAGGACGGGCGGCTACACCTTC.

V usage is TRBV3-1 (or the pseudogene TRBV3-2) and J usage is TRBJ2-3; maybe TRBD2 (5 bases). The V gene's germline CDR1 is LGHDT and CDR2 YNNKEL (reference sequence). The CDR3 is 16 residues long. The V end was cut by 4 bases, the J end by 4 bases, with 18 bases between. The CDR3 DNA reads as TGTGCCAGCAGCCGCCTCTCGGGTGGGAGATCAGATACGCAGTATTTT. This gives the protein CASSRLSGGRSDTQYF.

The DNA for the CDR3 is TGTGCCAGCTCACCGGCGGTTACGGGGACCCAGTACTTC. The encoded protein is CASSPAVTGTQYF. The chain recombines TRBV18 with TRBJ2-5; the D is unclear. Germline CDR1 and CDR2: KGHSH and LQKENI. This CDR3 has 13 residues. V was shortened by 3 bases and J by 7 bases, with 12 bases between the two germline ends.

This chain connects TRBV19 to TRBJ2-7; D remains unclear. CDR3 length: 14 amino acids. The germline V gene has CDR1 LNHDA and CDR2 SQIVND (reference sequence). V lost 1 base and J 1 base, leaving 8 bases between the germline ends. CDR3 loop: CASSIGGESYEQYF. DNA of the CDR3: TGTGCCAGTAGTATAGGTGGGGAATCCTACGAGCAGTACTTC.

This chain joins TRBV6-1 and TRBJ1-2; unclear D gene. The V end lost 2 bases, the J end lost 4 bases, and 11 bases lay between the germline ends. Germline V lookup: CDR1 MNHNS, CDR2 SASEGT. The CDR3 length is 14 residues. In DNA, the CDR3 is TGTGCCAGCAGTGAATCAGGCAGACCCTATGGCTACACCTTC. It translates to CASSESGRPYGYTF.

This chain links TRBV5-1 with TRBJ2-2; TRBD1 might be the D (6 bases). Germline assignment: CDR1 SGHRS and CDR2 YFSETQ. This CDR3 spans 15 amino acids. Trimming took 2 bases from V and 2 from J, leaving 10 bases between them. CDR3 nucleotide sequence: TGCGCCAGCAGCTTCCAGGACAGCAACACCGGGGAGCTGTTTTTT. This sequence encodes CASSFQDSNTGELFF.

The chain links TRBV2 to TRBJ2-2, with 7 positions matching TRBD1. CDR1 and CDR2 (germline): SNHLY, FYNNEI. The CDR3 spans 14 residues. Losses at the gene ends were 3 bases for V and 4 bases for J; bases not matched to a gene: 2. The CDR3 coding sequence is TGTGCCAGCAGTGAGACAGGGTCCACCGGGGAGCTGTTTTTT. Its translation: CASSETGSTGELFF.